This T cell receptor beta chain stems from a study of T cell responses to AZD1222 COVID-19 vaccine. This clone was counted only a few times. The length of the CDR3 is 16 residues. Germline V gene lookup returns CDR1 LGHNT and CDR2 FRNRAP. V was pared by 2 bases and J by 9 bases, with 20 bases between. Produced via immunoSEQ multiplex PCR; TCRdb's table is partial and in-frame only. The sample lists 140,000 to 150,000 clones, about 89% occurring once. Sequences were derived from peripheral blood, sampled 28 days after the second AZD1222 dose. The gene calls are TRBV12-5 and TRBJ2-1; TRBD1 might be the D (5 bases). This TCR was recovered from an adult who received the AZD1222 COVID-19 vaccine. CDR3 in amino acids: CASGLPFGQGLGEQFF. Written as DNA, the CDR3 is TGTGCTAGTGGTTTGCCGTTCGGGCAGGGTTTAGGTGAGCAGTTCTTC.